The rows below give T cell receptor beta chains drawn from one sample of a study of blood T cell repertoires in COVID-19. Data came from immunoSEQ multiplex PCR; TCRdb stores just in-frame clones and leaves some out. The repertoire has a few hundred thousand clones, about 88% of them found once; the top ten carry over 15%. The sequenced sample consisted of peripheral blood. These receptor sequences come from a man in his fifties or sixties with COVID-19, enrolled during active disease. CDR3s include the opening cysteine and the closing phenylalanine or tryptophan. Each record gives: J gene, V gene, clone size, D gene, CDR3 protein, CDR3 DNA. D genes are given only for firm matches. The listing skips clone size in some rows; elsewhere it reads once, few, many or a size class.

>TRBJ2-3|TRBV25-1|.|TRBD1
CASSQRGGASTDTQYF
TGTGCCAGCAGTCAACGAGGGGGCGCGAGCACAGATACGCAGTATTTT
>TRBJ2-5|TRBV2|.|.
CASSEDGGGPETQYF
TGTGCCAGCAGTGAAGATGGGGGGGGGCCAGAGACCCAGTACTTC
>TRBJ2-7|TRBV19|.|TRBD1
CASSTGTGREQYF
TGTGCCAGTAGTACCGGGACAGGGAGAGAGCAGTACTTC
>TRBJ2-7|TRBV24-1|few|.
CATSDFNRVHEQYF
TGTGCCACCAGTGATTTCAACAGGGTTCACGAGCAGTACTTC
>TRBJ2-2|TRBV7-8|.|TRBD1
CASSLEDRGTGELFF
TGTGCCAGCAGCTTAGAGGACAGGGGCACCGGGGAGCTGTTTTTT
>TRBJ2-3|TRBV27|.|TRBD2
CASSLGVSSGGRDTQYF
TGTGCCAGCAGTTTAGGGGTTTCTAGCGGGGGCCGTGATACGCAGTATTTT
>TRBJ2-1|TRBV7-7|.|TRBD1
CASSSDRDNEQFF
TGTGCTAGCAGCTCGGACAGGGACAATGAGCAGTTCTTC
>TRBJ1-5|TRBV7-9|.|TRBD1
CASSPTGTGGLLPQHF
TGTGCCAGCAGCCCTACCGGGACAGGGGGCCTCTTACCCCAGCATTTT
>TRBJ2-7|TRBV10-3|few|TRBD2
CAISYSGASYEQYF
TGTGCCATCTCCTATAGCGGGGCCTCCTACGAGCAGTACTTC
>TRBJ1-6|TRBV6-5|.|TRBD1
CAIRDSLNSPLHF
TGTGCCATCAGGGACAGCCTTAACTCACCCCTCCACTTT
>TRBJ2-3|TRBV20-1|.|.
CSASLSLTDTQYF
TGCAGTGCTAGTCTTTCTCTCACAGATACGCAGTATTTT